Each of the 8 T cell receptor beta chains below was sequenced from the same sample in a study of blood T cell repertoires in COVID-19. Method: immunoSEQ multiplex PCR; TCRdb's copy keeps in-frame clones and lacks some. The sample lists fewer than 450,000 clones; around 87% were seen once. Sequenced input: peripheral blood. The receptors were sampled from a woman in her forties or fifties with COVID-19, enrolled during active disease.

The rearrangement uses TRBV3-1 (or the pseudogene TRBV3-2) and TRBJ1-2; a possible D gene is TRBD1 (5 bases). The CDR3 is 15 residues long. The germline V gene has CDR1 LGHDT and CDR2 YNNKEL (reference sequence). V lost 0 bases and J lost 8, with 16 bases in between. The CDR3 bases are TGTGCCAGCAGCCAAGACTGGTCGGGGGTTTCGGGCTACACCTTC. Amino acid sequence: CASSQDWSGVSGYTF.

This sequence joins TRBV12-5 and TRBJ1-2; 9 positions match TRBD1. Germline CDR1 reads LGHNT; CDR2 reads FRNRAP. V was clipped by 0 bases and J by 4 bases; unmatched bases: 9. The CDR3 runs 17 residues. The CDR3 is CASGLVLGQGKVYGYTF. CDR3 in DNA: TGTGCTAGTGGTTTGGTACTTGGACAGGGGAAGGTCTATGGCTACACCTTC.

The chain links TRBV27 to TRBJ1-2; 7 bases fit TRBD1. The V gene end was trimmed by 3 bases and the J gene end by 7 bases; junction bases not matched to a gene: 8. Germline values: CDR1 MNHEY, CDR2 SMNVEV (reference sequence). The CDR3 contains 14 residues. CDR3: CASSFQTGNRGYTF. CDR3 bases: TGTGCCAGCAGTTTCCAGACAGGGAACCGTGGCTACACCTTC.

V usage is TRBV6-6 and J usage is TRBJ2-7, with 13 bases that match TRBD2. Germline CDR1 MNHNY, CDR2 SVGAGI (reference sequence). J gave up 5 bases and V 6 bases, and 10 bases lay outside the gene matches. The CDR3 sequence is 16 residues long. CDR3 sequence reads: CASRRRTSGRQHEQYF. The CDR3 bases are TGTGCCAGCAGAAGAAGGACTAGCGGGAGACAACACGAGCAGTACTTC.

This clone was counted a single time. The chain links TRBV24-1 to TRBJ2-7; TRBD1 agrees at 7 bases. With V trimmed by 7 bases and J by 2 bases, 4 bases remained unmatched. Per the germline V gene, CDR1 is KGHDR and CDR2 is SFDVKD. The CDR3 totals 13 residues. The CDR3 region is CATSLTGTYEQYF. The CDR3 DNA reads TGTGCCACCAGCCTGACAGGGACCTACGAGCAGTACTTC.

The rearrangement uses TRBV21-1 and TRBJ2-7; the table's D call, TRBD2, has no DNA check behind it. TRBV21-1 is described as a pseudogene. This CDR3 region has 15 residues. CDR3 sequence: CASSTNGTESYEQYF. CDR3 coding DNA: TGTGCCAGCAGCACGAACGGGACTGAATCCTACGAGCAGTACTTC.

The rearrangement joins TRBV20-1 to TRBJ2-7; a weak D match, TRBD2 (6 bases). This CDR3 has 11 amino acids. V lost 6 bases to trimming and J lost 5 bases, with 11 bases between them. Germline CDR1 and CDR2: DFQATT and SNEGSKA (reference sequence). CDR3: CSAETGDEQYF. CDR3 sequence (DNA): TGCAGTGCCGAGACGGGAGACGAGCAGTACTTC.

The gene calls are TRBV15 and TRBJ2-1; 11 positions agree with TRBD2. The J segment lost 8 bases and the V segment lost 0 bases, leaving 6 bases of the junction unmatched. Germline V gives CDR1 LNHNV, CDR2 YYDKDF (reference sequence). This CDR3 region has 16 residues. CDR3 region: CATSRDATSGSHEQFF. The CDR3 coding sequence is TGTGCCACCAGCAGAGATGCAACTAGCGGGAGCCATGAGCAGTTCTTC.